These 29 T cell receptor beta chains were sequenced from one sample in a study of T cell responses to AZD1222 COVID-19 vaccine. TCRdb's table, derived via immunoSEQ multiplex PCR, lists solely in-frame clones and lacks some. The repertoire holds 120,000 to 150,000 clones, with about 93% as singletons. This material consisted of peripheral blood, taken on day 0 of AZD1222 vaccination. All receptors derive from an adult in good health.

The chain couples TRBV28 to TRBJ2-5; TRBD1 or TRBD2 may be the D gene (5 bases each). V was shortened by 7 bases and J by 1 base, with 10 bases between the two germline ends. The CDR3 loop spans 13 amino acids. Germline V CDR1 and CDR2: MDHEN, SYDVKM. The CDR3 DNA reads as TGTGCCAGCACCCCCGGGGCCCAAGAGACCCAGTACTTC. The encoded protein is CASTPGAQETQYF.

The rearrangement joins TRBV5-4 to TRBJ1-4; no clear D. The germline gives CDR1 SGHNT, CDR2 YYREEE (reference sequence). V was shortened by 2 bases and J by 4 bases, with 6 bases between the two germline ends. The CDR3 is 13 amino acids. This CDR3 reads CASSFSHNEKLFF. The CDR3 nucleotides read TGTGCCAGCAGCTTTTCCCATAATGAAAAACTGTTTTTT.

This clone was recorded a few times. The chain is built from TRBV7-2 and TRBJ2-1; tentatively, D is TRBD1 (6 bases). The CDR3 loop spans 14 amino acids. Germline lookup yields CDR1 SGHTA and CDR2 FQGNSA. Trimming pared 1 base from V and 5 bases from J, leaving 9 bases between. The CDR3: CASSLGDTDNEQFF. CDR3 nucleotides: TGTGCCAGCAGCTTAGGGGACACCGACAATGAGCAGTTCTTC.

With respect to this clone: A junction end diverges from the germline sequence, so it may reflect a read error. The V call is TRBV28, the J call TRBJ2-7; 10 bases line up with TRBD2. The germline gives CDR1 MDHEN, CDR2 SYDVKM. The CDR3 extends over 17 amino acids. Here the CDR3 DNA reads TGTGCCAGCAGTTCGGCCGCCACTAGCGGGGCCCCCTATGAGCAGTACTTC. Translation gives CASSSAATSGAPYEQYF. Looking up the rest from reference TRBV28 and TRBJ2-7 gives the full variable domain: DVKVTQSSRYLVKRTGEKVFLECVQDMDHENMFWYRQDPGLGLRLIYFSYDVKMKEKGDIPEGYSVSREKKERFSLILESASTNQTSMYLCASSSAATSGAPYEQYFGPGTRLTVT.

The genes are TRBV6-5 and TRBJ2-7; unclear D gene. Per germline, CDR1 MNHEY and CDR2 SVGAGI. The CDR3 is made up of 12 amino acids. The V end lost 3 bases, the J end lost 6 bases, and 9 bases lay between the germline ends. DNA for the CDR3: TGTGCCAGCAGTTATCTGGGGTCCGAGCAGTACTTC. As protein: CASSYLGSEQYF.

The chain has TRBV9 and TRBJ1-2; D gene ambiguous. V was trimmed by 4 bases and J by 4 bases, leaving 14 bases between them. Germline assignment: CDR1 SGDLS and CDR2 YYNGEE. The CDR3 is 14 amino acids. In DNA, the CDR3 is TGTGCCAGCAGCTCAGCAGGTCAGGTCTATGGCTACACCTTC. It encodes CASSSAGQVYGYTF.

The chain links TRBV28 to TRBJ1-5, with D possibly matching TRBD1 (5 bases). This CDR3 comprises 14 residues. Germline-derived CDR1 and CDR2 are MDHEN and SYDVKM. V gave up 4 bases and J gave up 7 bases, with 14 bases separating them. The CDR3 loop reads CASSSPGLIQPQHF. DNA of the CDR3: TGTGCCAGCAGTTCCCCGGGACTGATACAGCCCCAGCATTTT. Drawing the rest from reference TRBV28 and TRBJ1-5, the complete variable domain is DVKVTQSSRYLVKRTGEKVFLECVQDMDHENMFWYRQDPGLGLRLIYFSYDVKMKEKGDIPEGYSVSREKKERFSLILESASTNQTSMYLCASSSPGLIQPQHFGDGTRLSIL.

The gene calls are TRBV13 and TRBJ2-7; TRBD2 agrees at 7 bases. Losses at the gene ends were 4 bases for V and 3 bases for J; bases not matched to a gene: 9. The CDR3 has 15 amino acids. Looked up from germline, CDR1 is PRHDT and CDR2 is FYEKMQ (reference sequence). CDR3 sequence reads: CASSYPTSAGYEQYF. The CDR3 nucleotides read TGTGCCAGCAGCTACCCTACTAGCGCCGGCTACGAGCAGTACTTC.

The V and J genes are TRBV5-8 and TRBJ1-2; D might be TRBD1 (5 bases). The length of the CDR3 is 11 residues. The V gene's germline CDR1 is SGHTS and CDR2 YDEGEE. Between the trimmed V and J ends, which lost 5 bases and 4 bases, there was a span of 6 bases. The CDR3 protein is CASRQVYGYTF. Here the CDR3 DNA reads TGTGCCAGCAGACAGGTCTATGGCTACACCTTC.

V gene TRBV9 combines with J gene TRBJ1-6; weak D call: TRBD1 (5 bases). Trimming stripped 3 bases from V and 6 bases from J, with 13 bases between. CDR3 size: 15 residues. Germline V CDR1 and CDR2: SGDLS, YYNGEE. CDR3 coding DNA: TGTGCCAGCAGCGAGGCAGGGATGGGTAATTCACCCCTCCACTTT. Translated: CASSEAGMGNSPLHF.

The rearrangement joins TRBV9 to TRBJ1-4; D not resolved. The CDR3 has 14 amino acids. Germline V gene sequence: CDR1 SGDLS, CDR2 YYNGEE. The ends were cut back, 0 bases at V and 7 bases at J, with 10 bases in the middle. This CDR3 is CASSVVPGSEKLFF. The CDR3 DNA reads TGTGCCAGCAGCGTAGTGCCGGGTAGTGAAAAACTGTTTTTT.

The chain has TRBV19 and TRBJ2-7; D might be TRBD1 or TRBD2, each matching 5 bases. V was pared by 2 bases and J by 6 bases, with 11 bases between. The CDR3 is 13 amino acids. The germline V gene has CDR1 LNHDA and CDR2 SQIVND (reference sequence). The CDR3 region is CASSIIGAGEQYF. CDR3 sequence (DNA): TGTGCCAGTAGTATAATCGGGGCCGGCGAGCAGTACTTC.

V is TRBV5-1 and J is TRBJ2-7, with 13 bases identical to TRBD2. J gave up 0 bases and V 4 bases, and 4 bases lay outside the gene matches. The V gene's germline CDR1 is SGHRS and CDR2 YFSETQ. The CDR3 length is 16 residues. The CDR3 protein is CASSTGTSGISYEQYF. In DNA form, the CDR3 reads TGCGCCAGCAGCACAGGGACTAGCGGGATCTCCTACGAGCAGTACTTC.

This clone was recorded a few times. The V call is TRBV28, the J call TRBJ2-7; 8 bases are a match to TRBD1. There are 14 residues in the CDR3. Per germline, CDR1 MDHEN and CDR2 SYDVKM. The J segment lost 3 bases and the V segment lost 7 bases, leaving 8 bases of the junction unmatched. The CDR3 loop reads CASKNQGAFYEQYF. In nucleotides, the CDR3 is TGTGCCAGCAAGAACCAGGGGGCGTTCTACGAGCAGTACTTC.

The genes are TRBV5-1 and TRBJ2-7, with 13 positions matching TRBD2. The germline V gene encodes CDR1 SGHRS and CDR2 YFSETQ. The CDR3 runs 16 residues. V lost 4 bases to trimming and J lost 2 bases; unmatched junction nucleotides: 6. CDR3 bases: TGCGCCAGCAGCCCCGGACTAGCGGGAGTGGCCTACGAGCAGTACTTC. The encoded protein is CASSPGLAGVAYEQYF.

The rearrangement links TRBV6-2 or TRBV6-3 to TRBJ1-1, with 8 bases identical to TRBD1. This CDR3 has 15 amino acids. Germline-derived CDR1 and CDR2 are MNHEY and SVGEGT. Trimming removed 5 bases from V and 6 bases from J; junction bases left unmatched: 11. The CDR3 DNA is TGTGCCAGCAGTATGTCCGGACAGGGATTTTCTGAAGCTTTCTTT. Its translation: CASSMSGQGFSEAFF.

The chain recombines TRBV12-5 with TRBJ2-3; weak D call: TRBD2 (6 bases). Germline V lookup: CDR1 LGHNT, CDR2 FRNRAP. V shed 0 bases and J shed 1 base, with 11 bases lying between them. The CDR3 is 16 residues long. The CDR3 sequence is CASGLVLGGRTDTQYF. CDR3 nucleotides: TGTGCTAGTGGTTTGGTACTCGGGGGTCGCACAGATACGCAGTATTTT.

CDR3 bases: TGTGCCAGCAGGGATTGGGACACTGAAGCTTTCTTT. Protein sequence: CASRDWDTEAFF. This chain links TRBV7-8 with TRBJ1-1; D is undetermined. V lost 6 bases and J 3 bases, leaving 8 bases between the germline ends. CDR1 and CDR2 (germline): SGHVS, FQNEAQ. This CDR3 is 12 amino acids long.

This sequence joins TRBV5-4 and TRBJ1-1, with no clear D. The germline V gene encodes CDR1 SGHNT and CDR2 YYREEE (reference sequence). V dropped 0 bases and J dropped 0 bases, with 15 bases sitting between them. The CDR3 runs to 17 residues. The CDR3 is CASSLDLGGRVNTEAFF. The CDR3 nucleotides are TGTGCCAGCAGCTTGGATCTGGGAGGGAGGGTGAACACTGAAGCTTTCTTT.

V is TRBV12-5 and J is TRBJ2-1; no definite D call. Germline-derived CDR1 and CDR2 are LGHNT and FRNRAP. Trimming removed 4 bases from V and 8 bases from J, with 9 bases in between. The CDR3 covers 12 residues. The CDR3 coding sequence is TGTGCTAGTGGTTGGCAAGCCTATGAGCAGTTCTTC. It specifies CASGWQAYEQFF.

The chain is built from TRBV7-3 and TRBJ1-1, with D possibly being TRBD1 (5 bases). The CDR3 is made up of 13 amino acids. Per germline, CDR1 SGHTA and CDR2 FQGTGA. V was pared by 5 bases and J by 4 bases, with 11 bases between. DNA of the CDR3: TGTGCCAGCAGCCCCTGGGGGGGCACTGAAGCTTTCTTT. Encoded protein: CASSPWGGTEAFF.

DNA of the CDR3: TGTGCCAGCAGCTTGAAACAGGGTGGGGCCTTGGTCACTGAAGCTTTCTTT. This gives the protein CASSLKQGGALVTEAFF. The genes are TRBV5-5 and TRBJ1-1; possible D gene TRBD1, 6 bases. V was shortened by 1 base and J by 4 bases, with 20 bases between the two germline ends. The CDR3 is 17 residues long. Germline V CDR1 and CDR2: SGHKS, YYEKEE (reference sequence).

The CDR3 loop is CATTSPGEGLGSYNEQFF. For the CDR3, the DNA is TGTGCCACTACCTCTCCTGGGGAGGGACTAGGGTCCTACAATGAGCAGTTCTTC. The chain employs TRBV2 and TRBJ2-1, with TRBD2 matching over 8 bases. The CDR3 runs 18 residues. In germline, CDR1 is SNHLY, CDR2 FYNNEI. The ends lost 10 bases at V and 1 base at J; junction bases unmatched: 18.

The V call is TRBV7-2, the J call TRBJ2-7; a weak D match, TRBD2 (8 bases). Germline loops: CDR1 SGHTA, CDR2 FQGNSA. The V end was cut by 5 bases, the J end by 10 bases, with 15 bases between. The CDR3 runs 12 residues. This CDR3 reads CASSHREGAQYF. The CDR3 nucleotides are TGTGCCAGCAGCCACCGGGAGGGGGCTCAGTACTTC.

The V call is TRBV19, the J call TRBJ2-7; D is undetermined. Trimming cost V 5 bases and J 3 bases, with 11 bases left between them. Germline CDR1 reads LNHDA; CDR2 reads SQIVND (reference sequence). This CDR3 region has 13 residues. CDR3 bases: TGTGCCAGTAGTTTTGGCTTCTTCTACGAGCAGTACTTC. It yields the protein CASSFGFFYEQYF.

This chain uses TRBV19 with TRBJ1-6, with D unclear. This CDR3 is 15 amino acids long. Trimming cost V 1 base and J 6 bases, with 10 bases left between them. Germline V lookup: CDR1 LNHDA, CDR2 SQIVND (reference sequence). The CDR3 loop reads CASSIGHWANSPLHF. The DNA of the CDR3 is TGTGCCAGTAGTATAGGGCACTGGGCTAATTCACCCCTCCACTTT.

The J gene is TRBJ2-7, the V gene TRBV6-2 or TRBV6-3, with 8 bases fitting TRBD2. Germline V lookup: CDR1 MNHEY, CDR2 SVGEGT. This CDR3 is 18 amino acids long. The V and J ends lost 2 bases and 4 bases, in that order; junction bases with no gene match: 16. The chain's CDR3 is CASSYRTQSGGGRYEQYF. The CDR3 DNA is TGTGCCAGCAGTTACCGAACCCAATCGGGAGGGGGACGGTACGAGCAGTACTTC.

The V and J genes are TRBV4-1 and TRBJ1-6; D is possibly TRBD1 (5 bases). Germline V gives CDR1 MGHRA, CDR2 YSYEKL. V was trimmed by 0 bases and J by 9 bases, leaving 21 bases between them. This CDR3 spans 18 amino acids. CDR3 sequence reads: CASSQDKLRSGTVSPLHF. Written as DNA, the CDR3 is TGCGCCAGCAGCCAAGACAAACTGAGATCGGGGACGGTTTCACCCCTCCACTTT.

The chain carries TRBV4-2 and TRBJ2-7; 10 bases are shared with TRBD1. Trimming removed 2 bases from V and 5 bases from J; junction bases left unmatched: 3. Germline V CDR1 and CDR2: LGHNA, YNFKEQ. The CDR3 is made up of 14 amino acids. CDR3 coding DNA: TGTGCCAGCAGCCAACGGACAGGGGGTAACGAGCAGTACTTC. It is translated as CASSQRTGGNEQYF.